This section outlines one T cell receptor (beta chain) sequence together with its context. This clonotype was seen at least ten times. It has no known antigen specificity. Per-base quality was not reported, and no clone a single base away is much larger than it. The library was produced with 5' RACE. The instrument given in TCRdb is Illumina HiSeq 2000. Template switching added a universal primer binding site, and the final cDNA carried a unique molecular identifier that allowed TCR cDNA molecules to be counted accurately. First-strand cDNA for TCR alpha and beta chains was synthesized from specific primers in the conserved constant-segment region. Each cDNA library was double barcoded, with a SMART-Mk sample barcode plus Illumina barcodes, to control for contamination. Two successive PCR steps introduced TruSeq adapter sequences along with Illumina sample barcodes. Sequencing of the TCR alpha and beta cDNA libraries was done on the Illumina HiSeq platform using custom primers. From the authors' description of their analysis: Raw reads were processed with MiGEC to extract unique molecular identifiers, and MiXCR was used to determine CDR3 positions. For each individual, recombination models were inferred using an EM algorithm with the repgenHMM and IGoR tools. Shared clonotypes were analyzed with the tcR package in R, and sharing was normalized by the product of cloneset sizes. To study raw recombination free of thymic and clonal selection effects, out-of-frame nonproductive sequences were analyzed. The public reads were reprocessed in TCRdb via fastp at Q25 and MiXCR, keeping in-frame beta chains. CDR3 protein sequences are deduplicated, and each keeps its most common genes and DNA. The V and J calls shown here were made by TCRdb, not taken from the authors' results. For this sample there are 450,000 or so distinct CDR3 sequences; 13% to 15% appear just once. 0.52% of the sample belongs to the ten largest clones.

The entry originates in a study of identical twins (dated by TCRdb to the mid-2010s). Regarding the study in general: To test whether fetal clonotypes persist, this study deep-sequenced TCR alpha and beta repertoires from monozygotic twins, from unrelated adults of various ages, and from cord blood. To rule out contamination, replicate twin experiments were performed at different times with different library preparation protocols. The investigation overall reported the following: Conclusions relied on cross-sectional statistical analysis, since the same donors could not be followed over many years. Recombination models systematically underestimated out-of-frame TCR alpha sharing in monozygotic twins but agreed with sharing between unrelated individuals. Fewer insertions were carried by abundant cord blood beta clonotypes; a weaker similar trend was observed in young adult naive repertoires, while no such trend was observed in memory repertoires. Zero-insertion analyses could be partly confounded by invariant T cells such as MAIT and iNKT, though diverse VJ usage argued against such confounding for most clonotypes. The excess sharing between twins in beta out-of-frame sequences was weaker because fewer shared sequences reduced the signal-to-noise ratio. Out-of-frame TCR alpha sequences shared between twins showed an excess of low generation-probability sequences compared with coincidental sharing between unrelated individuals.

CDR1 KGHDR and CDR2 SFDVKD are derived from the germline V gene. Ends trimmed: V by 6 bases, J by 4 bases; bases unmatched to a gene: 15. CDR3 length: 17 amino acids, cysteine to phenylalanine. Only the CDR3 part of the read is kept: 51 bases, read in frame from the first base. Every donor in the study was a healthy Caucasian. The twin cohort consisted of three pairs of female monozygotic twins, all aged roughly 18 to 29 years. Positive isolation kits from Invitrogen were used to isolate CD4+ and CD8+ T cell populations. Another study also made use of these data, one on yellow fever vaccine responses in identical twins. That second publication adds: According to the authors, in identical twins the way T cells responded to vaccination appeared partly convergent and partly personalized. Focusing on identical twins, the study followed the T cell clones that responded to the vaccine, and did so with precision.

The chain is made from TRBV24-1 and TRBJ2-3; TRBD1 fits 7 bases in the junction. The TCR was taken from a young woman in good health. Sequenced sample: CD4+ T cells sorted from blood. The CDR3 protein: CATSHPKDRKIADTQYF. Read as DNA, the sequence is TGTGCCACCAGTCACCCCAAGGACAGGAAGATCGCAGATACGCAGTATTTT.